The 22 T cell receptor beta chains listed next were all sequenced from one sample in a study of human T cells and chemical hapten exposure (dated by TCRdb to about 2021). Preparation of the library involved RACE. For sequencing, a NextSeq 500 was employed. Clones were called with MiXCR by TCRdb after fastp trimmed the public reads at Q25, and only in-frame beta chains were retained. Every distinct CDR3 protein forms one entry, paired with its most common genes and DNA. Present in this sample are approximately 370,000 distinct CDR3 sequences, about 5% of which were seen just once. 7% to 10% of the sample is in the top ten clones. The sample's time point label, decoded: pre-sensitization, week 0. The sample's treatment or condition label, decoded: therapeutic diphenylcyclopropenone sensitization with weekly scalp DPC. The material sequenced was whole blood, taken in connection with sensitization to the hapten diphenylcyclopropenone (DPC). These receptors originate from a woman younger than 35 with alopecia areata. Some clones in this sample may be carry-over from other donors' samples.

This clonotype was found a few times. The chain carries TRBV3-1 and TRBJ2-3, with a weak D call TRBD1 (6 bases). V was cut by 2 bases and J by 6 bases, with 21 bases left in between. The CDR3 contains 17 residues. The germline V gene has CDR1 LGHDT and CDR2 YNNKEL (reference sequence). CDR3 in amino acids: CASSQRDNGPSRDTQYF. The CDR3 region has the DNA TGTGCCAGCAGCCAAAGGGACAACGGCCCTAGTAGGGATACGCAGTATTTT.

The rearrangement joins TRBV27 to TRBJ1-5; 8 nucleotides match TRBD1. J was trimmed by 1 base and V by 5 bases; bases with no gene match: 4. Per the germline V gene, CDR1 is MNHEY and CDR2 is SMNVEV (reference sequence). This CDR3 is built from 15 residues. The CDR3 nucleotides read TGTGCCAGCAGTATCAGACAGGGGAGCAATCAGCCCCAGCATTTT. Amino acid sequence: CASSIRQGSNQPQHF.

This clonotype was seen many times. CDR3 protein: CASSIASSYNEQFF. CDR3 nucleotide sequence: TGTGCCAGTTCGATAGCGAGCTCCTACAATGAGCAGTTCTTC. This chain joins TRBV12-3 or TRBV12-4 and TRBJ2-1; D may be TRBD2 (5 bases). Trimming cost V 9 bases and J 0 bases, with 12 bases left between them. This CDR3 has 14 residues.

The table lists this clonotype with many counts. CDR3 sequence reads: CSVDGSVSYNEQFF. In DNA form, the CDR3 reads TGCAGCGTTGACGGGTCTGTGTCCTACAATGAGCAGTTCTTC. The V call is TRBV29-1, the J call TRBJ2-1; unclear D gene. This CDR3 contains 14 residues. Trimming pared 3 bases from V and 1 base from J, leaving 10 bases between. Germline CDR1 is SQVTM and CDR2 is ANQGSEA.

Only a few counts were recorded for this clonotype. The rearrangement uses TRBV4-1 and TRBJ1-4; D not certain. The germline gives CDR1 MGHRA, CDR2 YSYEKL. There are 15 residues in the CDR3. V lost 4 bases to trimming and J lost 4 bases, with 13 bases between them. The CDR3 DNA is TGCGCCAGCAGCCTACAAGAAGGGAGTAATGAAAAACTGTTTTTT. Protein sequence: CASSLQEGSNEKLFF.

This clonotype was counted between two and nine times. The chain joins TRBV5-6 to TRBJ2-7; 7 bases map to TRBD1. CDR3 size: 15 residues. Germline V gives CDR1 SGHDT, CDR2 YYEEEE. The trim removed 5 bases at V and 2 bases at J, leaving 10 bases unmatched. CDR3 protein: CASSFTGTEAYEQYF. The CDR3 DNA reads TGTGCCAGCAGTTTTACCGGGACAGAAGCCTACGAGCAGTACTTC.

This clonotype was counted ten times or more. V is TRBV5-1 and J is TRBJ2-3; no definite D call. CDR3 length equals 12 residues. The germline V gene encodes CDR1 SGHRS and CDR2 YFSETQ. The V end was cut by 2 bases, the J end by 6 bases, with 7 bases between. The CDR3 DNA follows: TGCGCCAGCAGCTTATACGTTGATACGCAGTATTTT. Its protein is CASSLYVDTQYF.

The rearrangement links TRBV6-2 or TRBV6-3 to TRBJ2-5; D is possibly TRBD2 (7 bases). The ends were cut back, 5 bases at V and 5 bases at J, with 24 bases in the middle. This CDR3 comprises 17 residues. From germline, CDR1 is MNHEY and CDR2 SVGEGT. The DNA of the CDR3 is TGTGCCAGCAGTAGGGGAGGTGGGGGGGCCGATCGGGAGACCCAGTACTTC. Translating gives CASSRGGGGADRETQYF.

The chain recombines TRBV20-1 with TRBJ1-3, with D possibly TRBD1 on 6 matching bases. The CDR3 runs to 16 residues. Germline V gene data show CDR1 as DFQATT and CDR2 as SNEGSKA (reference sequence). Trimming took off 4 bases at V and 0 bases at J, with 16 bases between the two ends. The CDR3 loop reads CSATQGVLLSGNTIYF. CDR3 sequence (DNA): TGCAGTGCTACACAGGGAGTTCTACTCTCTGGAAACACCATATATTTT.

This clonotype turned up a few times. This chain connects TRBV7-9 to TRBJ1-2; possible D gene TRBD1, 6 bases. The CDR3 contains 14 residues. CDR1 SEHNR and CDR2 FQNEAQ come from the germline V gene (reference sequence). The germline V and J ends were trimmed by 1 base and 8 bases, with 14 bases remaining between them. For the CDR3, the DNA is TGTGCCAGCAGCTTAGGCAGGGGTCTGGAGGGCTACACCTTC. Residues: CASSLGRGLEGYTF.

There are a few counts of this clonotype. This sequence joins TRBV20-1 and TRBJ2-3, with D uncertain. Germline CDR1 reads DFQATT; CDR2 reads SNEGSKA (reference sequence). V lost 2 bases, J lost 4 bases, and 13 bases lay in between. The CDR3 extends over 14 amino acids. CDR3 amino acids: CSARRAASPDTQYF. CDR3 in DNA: TGCAGTGCTAGAAGAGCAGCTTCCCCAGATACGCAGTATTTT.

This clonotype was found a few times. CDR3 loop: CASSPLTGSTEAFF. The CDR3 bases are TGTGCCAGCAGCCCCTTGACAGGGAGTACTGAAGCTTTCTTT. The chain couples TRBV14 to TRBJ1-1; 7 bases agree with TRBD1. There are 14 residues in the CDR3. Per germline, CDR1 SGHDN and CDR2 FVKESK. Trimming cost V 4 bases and J 5 bases; bases outside gene matches: 7.

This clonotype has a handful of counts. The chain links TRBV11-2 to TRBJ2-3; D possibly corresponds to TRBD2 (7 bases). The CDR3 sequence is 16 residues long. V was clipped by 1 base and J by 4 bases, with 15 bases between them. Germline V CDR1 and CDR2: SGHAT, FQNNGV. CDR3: CASSLGFRGAADTQYF. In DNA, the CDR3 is TGTGCCAGCAGCTTAGGATTCCGGGGGGCGGCAGATACGCAGTATTTT.

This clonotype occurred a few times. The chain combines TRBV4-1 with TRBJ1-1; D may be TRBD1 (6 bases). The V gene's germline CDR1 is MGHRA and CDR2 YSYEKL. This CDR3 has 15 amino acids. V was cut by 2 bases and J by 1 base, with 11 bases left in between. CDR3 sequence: CASSQHGTPNTEAFF. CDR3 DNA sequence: TGCGCCAGCAGCCAACACGGGACACCGAACACTGAAGCTTTCTTT.

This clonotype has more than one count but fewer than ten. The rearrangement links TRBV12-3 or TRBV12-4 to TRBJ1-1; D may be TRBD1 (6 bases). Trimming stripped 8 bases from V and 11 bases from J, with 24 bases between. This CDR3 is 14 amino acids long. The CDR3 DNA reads TGTGCCAGCCGATTGATGTGGACAGAAGGATATGCTTTCTTT. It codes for CASRLMWTEGYAFF.

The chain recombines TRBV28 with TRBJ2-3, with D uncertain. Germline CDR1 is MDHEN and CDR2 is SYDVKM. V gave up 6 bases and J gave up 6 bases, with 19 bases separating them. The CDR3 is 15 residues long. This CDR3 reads CASSLGGSRMDTQYF. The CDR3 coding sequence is TGTGCCAGCAGCCTAGGTGGCTCCCGGATGGATACGCAGTATTTT.

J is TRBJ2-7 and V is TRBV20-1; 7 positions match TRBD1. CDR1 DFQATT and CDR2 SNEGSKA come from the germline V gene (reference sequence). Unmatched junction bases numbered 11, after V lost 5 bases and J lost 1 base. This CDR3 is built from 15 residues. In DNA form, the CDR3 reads TGCAGTGCTCGTAGAGCCCTACAGGGGTCCTACGAGCAGTACTTC. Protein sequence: CSARRALQGSYEQYF.

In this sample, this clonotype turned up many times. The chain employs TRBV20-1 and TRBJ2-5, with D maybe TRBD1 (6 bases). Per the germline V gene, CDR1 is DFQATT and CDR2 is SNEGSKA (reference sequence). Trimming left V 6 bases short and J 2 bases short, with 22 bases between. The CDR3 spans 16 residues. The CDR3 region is CSAPKGLRGSQETQYF. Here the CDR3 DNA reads TGCAGTGCCCCGAAGGGGCTCAGGGGATCACAAGAGACCCAGTACTTC.

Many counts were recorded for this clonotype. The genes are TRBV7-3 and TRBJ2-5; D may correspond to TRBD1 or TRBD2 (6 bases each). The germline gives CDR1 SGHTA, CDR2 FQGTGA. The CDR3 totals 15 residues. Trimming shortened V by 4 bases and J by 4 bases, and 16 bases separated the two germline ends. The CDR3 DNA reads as TGTGCCAGCAGCTCCCTCGGGGGCGCGGGAGAGACCCAGTACTTC. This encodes CASSSLGGAGETQYF. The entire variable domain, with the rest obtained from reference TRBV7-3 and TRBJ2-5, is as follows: GAGVSQTPSNKVTEKGKYVELRCDPISGHTALYWYRQSLGQGPEFLIYFQGTGAADDSGLPNDRFFAVRPEGSVSTLKIQRTERGDSAVYLCASSSLGGAGETQYFGPGTRLLVL.

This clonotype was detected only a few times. CDR3 region: CSARVGDGNQPQHF. The CDR3 DNA follows: TGCAGTGCTAGAGTCGGGGACGGCAATCAGCCCCAGCATTTT. This rearrangement joins TRBV20-1 to TRBJ1-5, with TRBD1 as a possible D gene (5 bases). CDR1 and CDR2 (germline): DFQATT, SNEGSKA (reference sequence). The V gene lost 1 base and the J gene lost 2 bases, with 9 bases spanning the gap. The CDR3 has 14 residues.

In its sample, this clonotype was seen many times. CDR3 loop: CSAPLPGRGGREQYF. CDR3 nucleotide sequence: TGCAGTGCCCCTCTCCCAGGGCGGGGGGGCCGCGAGCAGTACTTC. This chain connects TRBV20-1 to TRBJ2-7; 9 bases align to TRBD2. V shed 6 bases and J 6 bases; nucleotides not matched to a gene: 15. The CDR3 length is 15 residues. Germline CDR1 is DFQATT and CDR2 is SNEGSKA (reference sequence).

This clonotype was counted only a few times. CDR3 amino acids: CSANKQGAILKQYF. CDR3 coding DNA: TGCAGTGCTAATAAACAGGGGGCGATCCTAAAGCAGTACTTC. V gene TRBV20-1 combines with J gene TRBJ2-7; 9 nucleotides match TRBD1. CDR1 and CDR2 from the germline V gene are DFQATT and SNEGSKA (reference sequence). The CDR3 is made up of 14 amino acids. The junction had 12 bases not matched to a gene; V was cut back by 4 bases and J by 8 bases.